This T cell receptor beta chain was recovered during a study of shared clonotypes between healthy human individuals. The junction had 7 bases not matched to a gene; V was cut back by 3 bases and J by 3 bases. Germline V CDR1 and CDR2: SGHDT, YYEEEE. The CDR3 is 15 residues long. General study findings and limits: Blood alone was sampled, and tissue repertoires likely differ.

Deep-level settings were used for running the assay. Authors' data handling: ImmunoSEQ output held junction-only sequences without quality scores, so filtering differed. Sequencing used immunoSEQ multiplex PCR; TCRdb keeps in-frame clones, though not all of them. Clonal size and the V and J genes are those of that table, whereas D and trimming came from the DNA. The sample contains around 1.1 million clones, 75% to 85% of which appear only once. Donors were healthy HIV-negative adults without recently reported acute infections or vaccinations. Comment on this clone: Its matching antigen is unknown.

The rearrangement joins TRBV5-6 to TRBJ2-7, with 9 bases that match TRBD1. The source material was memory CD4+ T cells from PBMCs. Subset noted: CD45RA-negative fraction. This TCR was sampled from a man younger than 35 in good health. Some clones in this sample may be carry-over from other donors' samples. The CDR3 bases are TGTGCCAGCAGCTCGGGACAGGGAGATATCTACGAGCAGTACTTC. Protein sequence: CASSSGQGDIYEQYF.